This T cell receptor beta chain was obtained from a study of blood T cells in healthy people across ages. Trimming took off 4 bases at V and 0 bases at J, with 8 bases between the two ends. The CDR3 is made up of 13 amino acids. CDR1 is DFQATT and CDR2 is SNEGSKA in the germline V gene (reference sequence). A second PCR, run for roughly 7 to 11 cycles, used a sample-barcoded 5' primer plus a J-beta primer mix. In TCRdb, the 5' RACE reads were re-called with MiXCR into one record per CDR3 protein. The sample includes just over 1 million distinct CDR3 sequences, around 43% seen only once; the top ten take approximately 17%. Comment on this clonotype: Its antigen is currently unknown.

Donors were healthy Caucasian individuals from Russia aged roughly 6 to 90. Study observations and caveats: Because donor CMV status was unknown, expanded clonotype changes were possibly confounded.

The receptor comes from a woman in her sixties in good health. The sequenced sample consisted of blood. The chain joins TRBV20-1 to TRBJ2-3; D may be TRBD2 (5 bases). This chain's CDR3 is CSAIRTSTDTQYF. CDR3 nucleotide sequence: TGCAGTGCTATAAGGACTAGCACAGATACGCAGTATTTT.